The sequence of this TCR beta chain was determined in a study of tumor-infiltrating lymphocytes in primary liver carcinoma. With respect to this clonotype: The junction departs from the called germline gene at one end, perhaps through a read error.

Starting material for RNA and DNA co-extraction consisted of 20-30 mg of unsorted bulk tissue. Treatment of the patients' primary liver carcinoma consisted of surgical resection. Germline V gene data show CDR1 as SQVTM and CDR2 as ANQGSEA. The CDR3 loop spans 13 amino acids. TCR beta cDNA was made from 400 to 500 ng total RNA with a constant-region primer. Investigators got TCR beta libraries out of three nested multiplex PCR rounds, done with slightly modified ARM-PCR. PCR rounds one and two used TRBV1-TRBV30 forward primers with a C-beta reverse primer for around 10 cycles each. TCRdb called the multiplex PCR reads again in MiXCR, with one record for every CDR3 protein. The sample shows about 37,000 distinct CDR3 sequences, roughly 75% of them seen only once.

The J gene is TRBJ2-7, the V gene TRBV29-1; TRBD1 matches 7 bases. This receptor was identified in a man aged 35 to 55 with primary liver carcinoma and hepatitis B virus infection. Sequencing used tumor-adjacent normal liver tissue. The CDR3: CSVRQGYSNEQYF. CDR3 nucleotide sequence: TGCAGCGTTAGACAGGGATACTCCAACGAGCAGTACTTC.